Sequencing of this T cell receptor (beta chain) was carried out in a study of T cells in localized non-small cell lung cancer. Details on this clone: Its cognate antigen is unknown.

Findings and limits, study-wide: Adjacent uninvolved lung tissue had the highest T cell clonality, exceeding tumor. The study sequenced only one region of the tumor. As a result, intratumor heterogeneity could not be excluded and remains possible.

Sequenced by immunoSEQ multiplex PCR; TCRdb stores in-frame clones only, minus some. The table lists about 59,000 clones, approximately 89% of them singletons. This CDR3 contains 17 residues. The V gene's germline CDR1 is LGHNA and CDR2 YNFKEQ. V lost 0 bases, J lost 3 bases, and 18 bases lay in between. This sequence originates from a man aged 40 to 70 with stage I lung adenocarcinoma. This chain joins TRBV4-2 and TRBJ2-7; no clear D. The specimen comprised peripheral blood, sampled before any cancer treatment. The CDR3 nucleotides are TGTGCCAGCAGCCAAGATTGGGTGGGCCGACTGAGCTACGAGCAGTACTTC. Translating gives CASSQDWVGRLSYEQYF.